The rows below give T cell receptor beta chains drawn from one sample of a study of CD8 T cells in Susac syndrome. From the immunoSEQ multiplex PCR reads, TCRdb called clonotypes with MiXCR, one entry per CDR3 protein. The sample holds about 290,000 distinct CDR3 sequences, about 91% seen once. The sequenced sample consisted of CD8+ T cells from PBMCs. All receptors come from a human donor with multiple sclerosis. The CDR3 runs from the conserved cysteine through the conserved F or W. A D gene is named only where the DNA matches it firmly.

TRBJ2-3 | 16 | TRBV2 | NA | CASSGNRATTSDTQYF
TRBJ2-2 | 13 | TRBV20-1 | NA | CSARGGPQGELFF
TRBJ2-3 | 15 | TRBV2 | NA | CASSERTRGLDTQYF
TRBJ2-1 | 11 | TRBV5-6 | TRBD2 | CASSLAVGLTF
TRBJ2-3 | 13 | TRBV12-3/TRBV12-4 | NA | CASSFMGPDTQYF
TRBJ2-1 | 14 | TRBV27 | NA | CASTPKGGWNEQFF
TRBJ2-7 | 13 | TRBV7-9 | TRBD1 | CASTGQGMGEQYF
TRBJ1-4 | 14 | TRBV5-6 | NA | CASSLAPTNEKLFF
TRBJ2-2 | 16 | TRBV4-3 | TRBD2 | CASSQDPAGGPGELFF
TRBJ2-1 | 14 | TRBV28 | NA | CASRMISGDNEQFF
TRBJ1-5 | 14 | TRBV6-6 | NA | CASMAGSSNQPQHF
TRBJ2-2 | 15 | TRBV7-9 | NA | CASSSGLGYPGELFF
TRBJ1-4 | 14 | TRBV7-9 | NA | CASSLGGLNEKLFF
TRBJ2-7 | 13 | TRBV5-4 | NA | CASSFAGSGEQYF
TRBJ2-3 | 17 | TRBV7-9 | TRBD2 | CASSLPRLAGVLDTQYF
TRBJ2-7 | 14 | TRBV30 | NA | CAFYRDISSYEQYF
TRBJ2-7 | 11 | TRBV4-1 | NA | CASSPMNEQYF
TRBJ1-1 | 13 | TRBV7-3 | NA | CASSQRGVPEAFF
TRBJ2-1 | 16 | TRBV6-5 | NA | CASSYATEGIYNEQFF
TRBJ2-1 | 13 | TRBV11-2 | NA | CASSLSGEAEQFF
TRBJ2-7 | 14 | TRBV14 | NA | CASSQVGAAYEQYF
TRBJ2-3 | 12 | TRBV20-1 | NA | CSAALLTDTQYF
TRBJ2-7 | 15 | TRBV28 | NA | CASSLGPQGTYEQYF
TRBJ2-7 | 15 | TRBV6-6 | NA | CASSGSTVLSYEQYF
TRBJ2-7 | 15 | TRBV20-1 | TRBD2 | CSATGLAASSYEQYF
TRBJ2-4 | 13 | TRBV13 | NA | CASSTPDRDIQYF